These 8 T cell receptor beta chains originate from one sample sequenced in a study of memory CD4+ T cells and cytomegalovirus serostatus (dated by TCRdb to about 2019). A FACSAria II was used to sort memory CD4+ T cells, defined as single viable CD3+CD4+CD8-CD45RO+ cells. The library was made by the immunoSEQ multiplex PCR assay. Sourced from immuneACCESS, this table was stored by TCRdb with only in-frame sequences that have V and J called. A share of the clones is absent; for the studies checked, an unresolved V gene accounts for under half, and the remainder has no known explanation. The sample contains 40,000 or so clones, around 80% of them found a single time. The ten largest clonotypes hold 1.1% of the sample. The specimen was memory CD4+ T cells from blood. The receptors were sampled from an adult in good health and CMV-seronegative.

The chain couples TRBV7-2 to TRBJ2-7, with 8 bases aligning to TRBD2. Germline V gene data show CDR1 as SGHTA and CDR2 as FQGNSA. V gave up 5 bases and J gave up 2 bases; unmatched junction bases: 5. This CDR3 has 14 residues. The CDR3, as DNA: TGTGCCAGCAGCAGGTTAGCGGGACCCTACGAGCAGTACTTC. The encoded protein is CASSRLAGPYEQYF.

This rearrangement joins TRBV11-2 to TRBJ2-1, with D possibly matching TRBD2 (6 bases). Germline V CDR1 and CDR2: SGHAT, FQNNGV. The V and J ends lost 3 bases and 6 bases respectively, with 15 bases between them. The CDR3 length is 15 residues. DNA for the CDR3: TGTGCCAGCAGCTTGGGGCCCGAGCGGGCCAATGAGCAGTTCTTC. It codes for CASSLGPERANEQFF.

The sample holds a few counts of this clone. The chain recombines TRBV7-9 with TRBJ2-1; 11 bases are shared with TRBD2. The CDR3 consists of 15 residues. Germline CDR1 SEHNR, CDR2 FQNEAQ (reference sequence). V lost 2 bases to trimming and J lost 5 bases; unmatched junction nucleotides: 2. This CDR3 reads CASSLSSGRDNEQFF. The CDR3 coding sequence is TGTGCCAGCAGCTTAAGTAGCGGGAGGGACAATGAGCAGTTCTTC.

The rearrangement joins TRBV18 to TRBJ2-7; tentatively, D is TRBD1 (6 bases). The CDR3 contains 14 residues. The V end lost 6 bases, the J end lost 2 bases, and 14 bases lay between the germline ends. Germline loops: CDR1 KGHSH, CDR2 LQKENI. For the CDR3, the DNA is TGTGCCAGCTCCTCCGGACAGCCAACCTACGAGCAGTACTTC. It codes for CASSSGQPTYEQYF.

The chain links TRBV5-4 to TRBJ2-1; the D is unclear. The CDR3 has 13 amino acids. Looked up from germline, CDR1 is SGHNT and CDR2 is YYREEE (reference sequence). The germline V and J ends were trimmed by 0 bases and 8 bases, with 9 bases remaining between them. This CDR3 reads CASSLGPGDEQFF. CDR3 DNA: TGTGCCAGCAGCTTGGGCCCCGGCGATGAGCAGTTCTTC.

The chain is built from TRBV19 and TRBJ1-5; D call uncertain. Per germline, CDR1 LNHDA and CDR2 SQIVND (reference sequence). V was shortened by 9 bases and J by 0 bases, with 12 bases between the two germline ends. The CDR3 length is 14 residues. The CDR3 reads CASSRWDSNQPQHF. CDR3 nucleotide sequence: TGTGCCAGCTCCCGCTGGGATAGCAATCAGCCCCAGCATTTT.

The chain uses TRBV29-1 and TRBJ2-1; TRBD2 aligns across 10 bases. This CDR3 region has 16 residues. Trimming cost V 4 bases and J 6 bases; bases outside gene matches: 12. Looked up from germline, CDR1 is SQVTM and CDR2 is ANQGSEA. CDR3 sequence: CSVGGLANPTVNEQFF. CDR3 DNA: TGCAGCGTTGGGGGACTAGCGAATCCAACTGTCAATGAGCAGTTCTTC.

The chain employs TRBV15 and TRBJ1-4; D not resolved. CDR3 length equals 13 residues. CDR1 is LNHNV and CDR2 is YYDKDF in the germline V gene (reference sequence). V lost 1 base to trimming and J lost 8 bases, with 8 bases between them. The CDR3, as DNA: TGTGCCACCAGCAGAGGAGTTTTAGAAAAACTGTTTTTT. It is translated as CATSRGVLEKLFF.